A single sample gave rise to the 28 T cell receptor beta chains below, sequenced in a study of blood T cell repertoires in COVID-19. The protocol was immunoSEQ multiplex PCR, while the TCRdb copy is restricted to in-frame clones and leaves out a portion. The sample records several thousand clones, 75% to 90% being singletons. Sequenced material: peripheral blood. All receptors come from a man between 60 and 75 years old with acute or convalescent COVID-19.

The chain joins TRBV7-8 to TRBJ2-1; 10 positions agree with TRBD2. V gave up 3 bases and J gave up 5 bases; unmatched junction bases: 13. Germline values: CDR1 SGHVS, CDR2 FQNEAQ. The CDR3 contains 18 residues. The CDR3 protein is CASSFTAGGPPAHNEQFF. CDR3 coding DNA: TGTGCCAGCAGCTTTACAGCGGGAGGGCCCCCCGCCCACAATGAGCAGTTCTTC.

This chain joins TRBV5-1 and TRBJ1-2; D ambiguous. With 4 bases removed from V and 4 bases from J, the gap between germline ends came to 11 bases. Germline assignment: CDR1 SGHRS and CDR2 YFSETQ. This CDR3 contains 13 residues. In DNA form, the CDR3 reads TGCGCCAGCAGCCTCACTGTGAGCTATGGCTACACCTTC. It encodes CASSLTVSYGYTF.

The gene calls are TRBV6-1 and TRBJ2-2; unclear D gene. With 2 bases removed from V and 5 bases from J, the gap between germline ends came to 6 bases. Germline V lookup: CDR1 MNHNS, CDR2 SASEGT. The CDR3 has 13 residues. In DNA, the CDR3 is TGTGCCAGCAGTGAACGTGAGACCGGGGAGCTGTTTTTT. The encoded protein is CASSERETGELFF.

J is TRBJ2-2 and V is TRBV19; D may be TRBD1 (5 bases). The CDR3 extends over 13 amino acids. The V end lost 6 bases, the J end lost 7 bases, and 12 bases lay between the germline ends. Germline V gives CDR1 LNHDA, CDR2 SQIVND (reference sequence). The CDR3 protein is CASRPKGFGELFF. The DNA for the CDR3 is TGTGCCAGTAGGCCCAAGGGGTTCGGGGAGCTGTTTTTT.

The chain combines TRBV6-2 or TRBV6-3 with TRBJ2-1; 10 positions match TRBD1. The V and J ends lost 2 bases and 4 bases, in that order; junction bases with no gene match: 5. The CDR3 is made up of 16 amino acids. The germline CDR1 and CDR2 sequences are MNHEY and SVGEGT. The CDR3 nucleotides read TGTGCCAGCAGTTACCTGGGACAGGGGCAGTACAATGAGCAGTTCTTC. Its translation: CASSYLGQGQYNEQFF.

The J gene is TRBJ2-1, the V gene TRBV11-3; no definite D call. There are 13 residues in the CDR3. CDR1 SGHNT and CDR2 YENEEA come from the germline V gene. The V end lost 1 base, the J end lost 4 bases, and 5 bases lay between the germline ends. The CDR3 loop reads CASSLARYNEQFF. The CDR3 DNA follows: TGTGCCAGCAGCTTAGCCAGATACAATGAGCAGTTCTTC.

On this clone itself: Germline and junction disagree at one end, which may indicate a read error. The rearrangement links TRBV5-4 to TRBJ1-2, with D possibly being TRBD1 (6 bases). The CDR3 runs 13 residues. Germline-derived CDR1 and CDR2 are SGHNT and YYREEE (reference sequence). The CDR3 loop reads CASSLKTGTLTRF. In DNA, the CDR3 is TGTGCCAGCAGCTTGAAGACAGGAACTCTAACCCGCTTC.

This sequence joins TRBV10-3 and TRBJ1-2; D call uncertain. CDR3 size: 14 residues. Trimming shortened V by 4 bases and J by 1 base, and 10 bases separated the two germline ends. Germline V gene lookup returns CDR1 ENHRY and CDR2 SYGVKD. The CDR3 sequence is CAISASTRNYGYTF. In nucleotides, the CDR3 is TGTGCCATCAGTGCTTCGACACGTAACTATGGCTACACCTTC.

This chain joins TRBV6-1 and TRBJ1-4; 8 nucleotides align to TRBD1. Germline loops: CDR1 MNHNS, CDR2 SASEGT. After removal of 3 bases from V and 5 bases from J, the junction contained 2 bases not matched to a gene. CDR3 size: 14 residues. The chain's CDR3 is CASSDWTGNEKLFF. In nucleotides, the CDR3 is TGTGCCAGCAGTGATTGGACAGGGAATGAAAAACTGTTTTTT.

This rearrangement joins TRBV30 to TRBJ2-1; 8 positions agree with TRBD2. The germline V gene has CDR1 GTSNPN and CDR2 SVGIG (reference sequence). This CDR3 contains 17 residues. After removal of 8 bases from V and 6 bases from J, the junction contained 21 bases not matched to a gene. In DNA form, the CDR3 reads TGTGCCGGGATTCGAAAACCTGGGGGCGGGAGGTCCAATGAGCAGTTCTTC. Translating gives CAGIRKPGGGRSNEQFF.

CDR3 DNA: TGTGCCACCAGTGATGCCGGACAGGGGGAGAAGACCCAGTACTTC. Protein product: CATSDAGQGEKTQYF. The genes are TRBV24-1 and TRBJ2-5, with 10 bases matching TRBD1. Germline assignment: CDR1 KGHDR and CDR2 SFDVKD. The CDR3 has 15 residues. J lost 6 bases, V lost 3 bases, and 6 bases had no gene match.

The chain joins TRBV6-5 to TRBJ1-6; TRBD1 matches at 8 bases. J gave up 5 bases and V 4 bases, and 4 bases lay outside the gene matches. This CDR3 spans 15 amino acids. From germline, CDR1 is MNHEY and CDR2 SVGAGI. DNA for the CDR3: TGTGCCAGCAGTTCCCGACAGGGGCATAATTCACCCCTCCACTTT. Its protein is CASSSRQGHNSPLHF.

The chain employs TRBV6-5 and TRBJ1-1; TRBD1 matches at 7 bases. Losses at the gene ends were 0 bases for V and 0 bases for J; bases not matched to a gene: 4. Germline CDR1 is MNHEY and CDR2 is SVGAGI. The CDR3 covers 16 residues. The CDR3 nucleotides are TGTGCCAGCAGTTACTCGTCAGGGGGTATGAACACTGAAGCTTTCTTT. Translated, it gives CASSYSSGGMNTEAFF.

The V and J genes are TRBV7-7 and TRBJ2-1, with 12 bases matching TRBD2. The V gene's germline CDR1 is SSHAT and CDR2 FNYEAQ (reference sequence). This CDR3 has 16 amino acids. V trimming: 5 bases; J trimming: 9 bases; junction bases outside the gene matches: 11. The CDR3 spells CASSPQTSGSGGEQFF. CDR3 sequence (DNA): TGTGCCAGCAGCCCCCAGACTAGCGGGAGCGGAGGTGAGCAGTTCTTC.

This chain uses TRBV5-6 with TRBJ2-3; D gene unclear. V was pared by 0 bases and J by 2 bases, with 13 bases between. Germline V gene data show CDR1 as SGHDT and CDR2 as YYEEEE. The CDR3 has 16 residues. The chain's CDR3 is CASSLARHTVTDTQYF. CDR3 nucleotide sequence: TGTGCCAGCAGCTTGGCCCGACATACCGTCACAGATACGCAGTATTTT.

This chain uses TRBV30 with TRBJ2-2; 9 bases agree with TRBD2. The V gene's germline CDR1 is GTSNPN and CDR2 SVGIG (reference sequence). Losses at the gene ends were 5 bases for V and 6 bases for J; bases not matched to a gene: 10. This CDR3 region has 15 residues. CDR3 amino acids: CAWELEAGGSGELFF. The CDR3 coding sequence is TGTGCCTGGGAATTGGAAGCGGGGGGATCCGGGGAGCTGTTTTTT.

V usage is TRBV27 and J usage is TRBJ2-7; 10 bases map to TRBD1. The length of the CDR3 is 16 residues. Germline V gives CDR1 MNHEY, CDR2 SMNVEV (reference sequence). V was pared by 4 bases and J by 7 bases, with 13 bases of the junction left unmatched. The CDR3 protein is CASSSVRQGAQGEQYF. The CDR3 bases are TGTGCCAGCAGTTCCGTACGACAGGGGGCTCAGGGGGAGCAGTACTTC.

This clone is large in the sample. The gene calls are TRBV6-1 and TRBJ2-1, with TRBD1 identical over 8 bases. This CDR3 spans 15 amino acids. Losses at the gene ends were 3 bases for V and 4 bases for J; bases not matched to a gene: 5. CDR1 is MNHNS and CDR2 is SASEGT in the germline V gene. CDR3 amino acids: CASSDGQGGYNEQFF. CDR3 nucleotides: TGTGCCAGCAGTGATGGACAGGGAGGATACAATGAGCAGTTCTTC.

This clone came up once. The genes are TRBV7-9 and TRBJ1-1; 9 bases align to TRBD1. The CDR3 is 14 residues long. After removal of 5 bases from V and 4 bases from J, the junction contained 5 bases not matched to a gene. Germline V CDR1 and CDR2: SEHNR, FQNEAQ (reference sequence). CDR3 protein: CASSPGTGSTEAFF. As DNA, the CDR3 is TGTGCCAGCAGCCCCGGGACAGGGAGCACTGAAGCTTTCTTT.

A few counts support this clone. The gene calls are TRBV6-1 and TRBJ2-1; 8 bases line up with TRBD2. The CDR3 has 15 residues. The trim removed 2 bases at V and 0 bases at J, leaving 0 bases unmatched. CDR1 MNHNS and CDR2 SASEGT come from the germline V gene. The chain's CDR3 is CASSELAGSYNEQFF. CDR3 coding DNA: TGTGCCAGCAGTGAACTAGCGGGCTCCTACAATGAGCAGTTCTTC.

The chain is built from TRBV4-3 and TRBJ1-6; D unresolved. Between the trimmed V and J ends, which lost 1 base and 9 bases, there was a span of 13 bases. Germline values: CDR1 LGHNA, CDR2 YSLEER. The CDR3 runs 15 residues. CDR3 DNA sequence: TGCGCCAGCAGCCAAGGACAAGGTTTCGGTTCACCCCTCCACTTT. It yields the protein CASSQGQGFGSPLHF.

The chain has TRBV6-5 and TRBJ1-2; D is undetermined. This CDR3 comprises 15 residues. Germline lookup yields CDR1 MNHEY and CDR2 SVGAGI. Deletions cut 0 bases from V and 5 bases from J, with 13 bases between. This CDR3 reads CASSYSPQAGYGYTF. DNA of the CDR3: TGTGCCAGCAGTTACTCCCCCCAGGCGGGGTATGGCTACACCTTC.

The DNA of the CDR3 is TGTGCCAGCAGCCGACGGGGGAACACTGAAGCTTTCTTT. The encoded protein is CASSRRGNTEAFF. The gene calls are TRBV4-2 and TRBJ1-1; D is ambiguous. Germline V gene data show CDR1 as LGHNA and CDR2 as YNFKEQ. Trimming took 4 bases from V and 1 from J, leaving 7 bases between them. The CDR3 totals 13 residues.

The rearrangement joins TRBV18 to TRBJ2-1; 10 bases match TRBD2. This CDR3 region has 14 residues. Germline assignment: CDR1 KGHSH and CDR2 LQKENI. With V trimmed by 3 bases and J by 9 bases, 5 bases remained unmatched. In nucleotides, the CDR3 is TGTGCCAGCTCACCTCTAGGGACTAGCGTTGAGCAGTTCTTC. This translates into CASSPLGTSVEQFF.

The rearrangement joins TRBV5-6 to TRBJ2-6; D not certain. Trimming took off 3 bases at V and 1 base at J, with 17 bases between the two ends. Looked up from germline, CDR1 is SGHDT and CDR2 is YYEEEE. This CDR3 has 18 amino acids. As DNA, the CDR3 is TGTGCCAGCAGCTCCCCTGCGGCCCTGATATCTGGGGCCAACGTCCTGACTTTC. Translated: CASSSPAALISGANVLTF.

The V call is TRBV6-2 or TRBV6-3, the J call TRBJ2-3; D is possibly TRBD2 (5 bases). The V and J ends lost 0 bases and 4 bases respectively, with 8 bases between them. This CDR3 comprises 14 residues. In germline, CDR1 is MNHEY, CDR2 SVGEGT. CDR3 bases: TGTGCCAGCAGTTACTCGGCTAGCCCAGATACGCAGTATTTT. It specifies CASSYSASPDTQYF.

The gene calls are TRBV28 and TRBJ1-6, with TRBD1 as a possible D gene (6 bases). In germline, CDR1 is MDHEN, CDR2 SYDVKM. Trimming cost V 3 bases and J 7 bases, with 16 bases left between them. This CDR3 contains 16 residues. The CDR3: CASSLSRGLGNSPLHF. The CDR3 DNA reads TGTGCCAGCAGTTTGTCCAGGGGATTGGGAAATTCACCCCTCCACTTT. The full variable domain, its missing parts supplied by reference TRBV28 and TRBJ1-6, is DVKVTQSSRYLVKRTGEKVFLECVQDMDHENMFWYRQDPGLGLRLIYFSYDVKMKEKGDIPEGYSVSREKKERFSLILESASTNQTSMYLCASSLSRGLGNSPLHFGNGTRLTVT.

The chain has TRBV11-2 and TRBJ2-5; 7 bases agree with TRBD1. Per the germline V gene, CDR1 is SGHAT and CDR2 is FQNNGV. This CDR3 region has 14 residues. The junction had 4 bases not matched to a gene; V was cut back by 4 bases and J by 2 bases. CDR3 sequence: CASSSYRGQETQYF. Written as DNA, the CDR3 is TGTGCCAGCAGCTCCTACAGGGGACAAGAGACCCAGTACTTC.